Below are 2 T cell receptor beta chains sequenced from a single sample in a study of tissue T cells after allogeneic stem cell transplantation. The data were produced by immunoSEQ multiplex PCR, yet TCRdb's version contains in-frame clones alone and is incomplete. In the table there are more than 40,000 clones, approximately 70% of which are singletons. Sequenced material: sorted cells pooled from one or two spleens. These receptors all come from a pool of C57BL/6 mice in good health.

This clone was picked up one time. Germline and genes: mouse. The read gets to within 1 residue of the CDR3 end, and the germline J gene fills in the rest. This chain joins TRBV1 and TRBJ1-6, with D tentatively TRBD1 (5 bases). TRBJ1-6 carries the ORF label, with uncertain function. There are 15 residues in the CDR3. Per germline, CDR1 NSQYPW and CDR2 LRSPGD (reference sequence). Trimming left V 0 bases short and J 7 bases short, with 10 bases between. The chain's CDR3 is CTCSAEQGGNSPLYF. The DNA read from the CDR3 is TGCACCTGCAGTGCAGAGCAGGGAGGGAATTCGCCCCTCTAC.

A remark on this clone: Gene names are the mouse ones. The read stops 1 residue short of the end of the CDR3; the missing end is completed from the germline J gene. The chain carries TRBV13-1 and TRBJ2-5; 9 positions match TRBD1. From germline, CDR1 is NSHNY and CDR2 SYGAGN. With V trimmed by 5 bases and J by 3 bases, 7 bases remained unmatched. This CDR3 has 15 amino acids. CDR3 DNA, as far as it was read: TGTGCCAGCAGACCGGGACAGGGAGGGCAAGACACCCAGTAC. Its translation is CASRPGQGGQDTQY. The entire CDR3 sequence reads CASRPGQGGQDTQYF.